This TCR beta chain was captured in a study of post-analysis software for immune sequencing data. Study as a whole: Secondary progressive, relapsing-remitting and progressive-relapsing multiple sclerosis were among the included disease courses.

Unique molecular identifiers were present in the TCR beta cDNA libraries. Each sample of about 1 to 10 million input T cells yielded around 500,000 cDNA molecules, so each molecule approximated one T cell. Using its own MiXCR run on the PCR reads, TCRdb lists one record per CDR3 protein. This table has hundreds of thousands of distinct CDR3 sequences, more than 50% appearing once. This clonotype was recorded a few times. No antigen is known for it. Study outcomes and limitations: TRBV segments more frequent in patients than in controls numbered a few and included TRBV5-6, TRBV5-1 and TRBV20-1. Normalized Chao1 diversity was significantly reduced in patients versus controls. Those samples that were prepared in the same batch co-clustered strongly by F measure.

From germline, CDR1 is SQVTM and CDR2 ANQGSEA. CDR3 length equals 13 residues. Trimming took off 6 bases at V and 1 base at J, with 11 bases between the two ends. The receptor's source is a girl aged 2-10 years with multiple sclerosis. This sequence joins TRBV29-1 and TRBJ2-3; TRBD1 is a possible D gene (6 bases). The sequenced sample consisted of blood. The CDR3 sequence: CSVAGAGTDTQYF. The CDR3 DNA sequence: TGCAGCGTCGCAGGGGCCGGCACAGATACGCAGTATTTT.